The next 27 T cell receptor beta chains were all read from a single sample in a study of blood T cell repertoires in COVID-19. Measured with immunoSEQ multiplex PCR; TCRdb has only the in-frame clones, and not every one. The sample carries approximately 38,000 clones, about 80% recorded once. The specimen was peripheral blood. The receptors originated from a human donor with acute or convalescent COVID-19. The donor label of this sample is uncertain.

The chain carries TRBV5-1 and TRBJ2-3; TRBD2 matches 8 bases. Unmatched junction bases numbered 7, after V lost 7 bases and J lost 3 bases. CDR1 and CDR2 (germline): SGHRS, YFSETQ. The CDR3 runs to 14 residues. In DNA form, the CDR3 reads TGCGCCAGCTTCCCGGGACTAGGGACAGATACGCAGTATTTT. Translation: CASFPGLGTDTQYF.

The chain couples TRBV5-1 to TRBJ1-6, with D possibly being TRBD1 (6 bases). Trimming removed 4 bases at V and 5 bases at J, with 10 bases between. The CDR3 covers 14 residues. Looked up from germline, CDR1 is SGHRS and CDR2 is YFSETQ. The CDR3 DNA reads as TGCGCCAGCAGCAGATCAGGGGATAATTCACCCCTCCACTTT. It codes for CASSRSGDNSPLHF.

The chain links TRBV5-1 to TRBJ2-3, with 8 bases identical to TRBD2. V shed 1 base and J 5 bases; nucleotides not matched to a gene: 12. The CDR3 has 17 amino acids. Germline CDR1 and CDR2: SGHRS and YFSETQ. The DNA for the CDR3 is TGCGCCAGCAGCTTGAGCGCCCTGCTAGCGGGCGGAGATACGCAGTATTTT. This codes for CASSLSALLAGGDTQYF.

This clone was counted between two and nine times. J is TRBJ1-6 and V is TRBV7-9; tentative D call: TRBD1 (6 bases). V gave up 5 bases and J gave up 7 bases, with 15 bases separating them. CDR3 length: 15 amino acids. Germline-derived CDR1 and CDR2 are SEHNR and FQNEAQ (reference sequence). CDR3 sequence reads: CASSPGTSINSPLHF. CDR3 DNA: TGTGCCAGCAGCCCAGGGACATCAATCAATTCACCCCTCCACTTT.

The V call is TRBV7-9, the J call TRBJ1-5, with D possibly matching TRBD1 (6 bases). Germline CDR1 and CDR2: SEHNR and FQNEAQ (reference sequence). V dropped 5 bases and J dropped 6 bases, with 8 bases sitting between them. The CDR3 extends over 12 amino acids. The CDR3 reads CASSLRGQPQHF. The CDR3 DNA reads TGTGCCAGCAGCCTCAGGGGTCAGCCCCAGCATTTT.

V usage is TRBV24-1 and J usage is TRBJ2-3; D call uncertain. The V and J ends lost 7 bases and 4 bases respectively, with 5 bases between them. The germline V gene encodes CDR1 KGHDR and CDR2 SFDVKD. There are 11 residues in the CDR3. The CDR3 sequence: CATSQSDTQYF. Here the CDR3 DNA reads TGTGCCACCAGCCAGTCAGATACGCAGTATTTT.

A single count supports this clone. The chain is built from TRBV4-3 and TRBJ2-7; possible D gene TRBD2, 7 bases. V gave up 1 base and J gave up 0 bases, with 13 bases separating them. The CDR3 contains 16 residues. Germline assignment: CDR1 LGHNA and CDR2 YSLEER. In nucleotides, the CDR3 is TGCGCCAGCAGCCAAGCCGGGGGGCGATCCTCCTACGAGCAGTACTTC. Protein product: CASSQAGGRSSYEQYF.

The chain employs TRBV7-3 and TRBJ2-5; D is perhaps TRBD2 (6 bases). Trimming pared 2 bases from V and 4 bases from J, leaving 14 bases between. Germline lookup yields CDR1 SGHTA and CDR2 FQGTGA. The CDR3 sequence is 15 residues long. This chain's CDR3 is CASSLRGSGVETQYF. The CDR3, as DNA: TGTGCCAGCAGCTTACGTGGGTCGGGGGTAGAGACCCAGTACTTC.

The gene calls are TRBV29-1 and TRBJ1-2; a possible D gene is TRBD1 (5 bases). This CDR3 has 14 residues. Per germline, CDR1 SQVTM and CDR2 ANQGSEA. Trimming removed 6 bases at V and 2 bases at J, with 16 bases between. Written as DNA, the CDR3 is TGCAGCGTGGATGGGGGGGTTCCCAACTATGGCTACACCTTC. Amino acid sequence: CSVDGGVPNYGYTF.

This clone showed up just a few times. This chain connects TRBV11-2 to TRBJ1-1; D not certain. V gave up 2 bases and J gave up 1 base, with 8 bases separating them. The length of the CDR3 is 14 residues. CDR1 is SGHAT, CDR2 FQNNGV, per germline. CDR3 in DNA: TGTGCCAGCAGCTTAATAAGAGGGAACACTGAAGCTTTCTTT. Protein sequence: CASSLIRGNTEAFF.

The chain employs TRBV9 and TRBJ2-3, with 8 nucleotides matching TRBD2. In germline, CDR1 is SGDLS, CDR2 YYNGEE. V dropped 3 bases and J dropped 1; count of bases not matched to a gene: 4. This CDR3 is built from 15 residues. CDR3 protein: CASSAGGRGTDTQYF. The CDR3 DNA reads TGTGCCAGCAGCGCGGGGGGGAGGGGCACAGATACGCAGTATTTT.

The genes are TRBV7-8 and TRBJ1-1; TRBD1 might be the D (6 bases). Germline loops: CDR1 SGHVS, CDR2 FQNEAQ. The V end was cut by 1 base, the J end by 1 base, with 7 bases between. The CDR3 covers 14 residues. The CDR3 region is CASSLGTENTEAFF. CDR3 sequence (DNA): TGTGCCAGCAGCTTAGGGACAGAGAACACTGAAGCTTTCTTT. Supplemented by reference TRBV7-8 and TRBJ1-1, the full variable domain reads GAGVSQSPRYKVAKRGQDVALRCDPISGHVSLFWYQQALGQGPEFLTYFQNEAQLDKSGLPSDRFFAERPEGSVSTLKIQRTQQEDSAVYLCASSLGTENTEAFFGQGTRLTVV.

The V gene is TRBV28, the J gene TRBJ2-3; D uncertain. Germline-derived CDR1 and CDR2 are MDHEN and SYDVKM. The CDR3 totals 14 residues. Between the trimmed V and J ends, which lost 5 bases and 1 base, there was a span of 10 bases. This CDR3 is CASSLALGTDTQYF. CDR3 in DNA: TGTGCCAGCAGTCTCGCACTGGGCACAGATACGCAGTATTTT.

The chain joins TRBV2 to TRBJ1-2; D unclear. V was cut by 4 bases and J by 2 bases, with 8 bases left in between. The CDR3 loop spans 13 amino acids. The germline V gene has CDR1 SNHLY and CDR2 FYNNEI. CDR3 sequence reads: CASSASSNYGYTF. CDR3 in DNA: TGTGCCAGCAGTGCCTCAAGCAACTATGGCTACACCTTC.

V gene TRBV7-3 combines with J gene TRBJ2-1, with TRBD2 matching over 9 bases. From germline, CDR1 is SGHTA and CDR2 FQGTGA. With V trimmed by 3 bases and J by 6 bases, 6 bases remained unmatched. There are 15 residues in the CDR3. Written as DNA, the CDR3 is TGTGCCAGCAGCTTCCAACTAGCGGGCAGCAATGAGCAGTTCTTC. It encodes CASSFQLAGSNEQFF.

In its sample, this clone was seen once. The CDR3 bases are TGTGCCAGTAGTACGGGACAGTCTAACTATGGCTACACCTTC. Amino acids: CASSTGQSNYGYTF. J is TRBJ1-2 and V is TRBV19; 7 nucleotides agree with TRBD1. Losses at the gene ends were 4 bases for V and 0 bases for J; bases not matched to a gene: 2. Germline V gene data show CDR1 as LNHDA and CDR2 as SQIVND (reference sequence). The CDR3 totals 14 residues.

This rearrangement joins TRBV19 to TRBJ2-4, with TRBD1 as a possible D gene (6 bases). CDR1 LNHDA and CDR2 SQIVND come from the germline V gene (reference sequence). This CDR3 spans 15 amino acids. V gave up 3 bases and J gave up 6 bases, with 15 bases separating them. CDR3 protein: CASSILGAAGNIQYF. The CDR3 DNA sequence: TGTGCCAGTAGTATCCTGGGGGCGGCGGGAAACATTCAGTACTTC.

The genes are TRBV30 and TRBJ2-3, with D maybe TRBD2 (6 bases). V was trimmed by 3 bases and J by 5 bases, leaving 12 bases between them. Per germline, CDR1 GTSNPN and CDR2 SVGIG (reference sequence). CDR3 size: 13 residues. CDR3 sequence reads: CAWREGAGDTQYF. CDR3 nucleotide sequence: TGTGCCTGGAGGGAGGGAGCGGGAGATACGCAGTATTTT.

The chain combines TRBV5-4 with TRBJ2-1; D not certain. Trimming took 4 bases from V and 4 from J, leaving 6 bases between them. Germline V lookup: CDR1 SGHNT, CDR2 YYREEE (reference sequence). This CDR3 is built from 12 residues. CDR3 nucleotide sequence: TGTGCCAGCAGCCAAACATACAATGAGCAGTTCTTC. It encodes CASSQTYNEQFF.

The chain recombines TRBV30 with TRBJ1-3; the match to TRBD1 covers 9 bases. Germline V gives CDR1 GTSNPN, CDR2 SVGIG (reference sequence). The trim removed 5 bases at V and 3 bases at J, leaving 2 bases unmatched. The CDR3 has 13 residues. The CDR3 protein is CAWGQGSGNTIYF. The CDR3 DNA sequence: TGTGCCTGGGGACAGGGGAGTGGAAACACCATATATTTT. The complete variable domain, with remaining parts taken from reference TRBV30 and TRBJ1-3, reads SQTIHQWPATLVQPVGSPLSLECTVEGTSNPNLYWYRQAAGRGLQLLFYSVGIGQISSEVPQNLSASRPQDRQFILSSKKLLLSDSGFYLCAWGQGSGNTIYFGEGSWLTVV.

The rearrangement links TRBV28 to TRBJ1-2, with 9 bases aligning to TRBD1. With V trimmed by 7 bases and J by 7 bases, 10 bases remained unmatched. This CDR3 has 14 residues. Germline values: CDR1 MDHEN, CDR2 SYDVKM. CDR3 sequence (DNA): TGTGCCAGCATATCGGGGACAGGGAGTTTTGGCTACACCTTC. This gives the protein CASISGTGSFGYTF.

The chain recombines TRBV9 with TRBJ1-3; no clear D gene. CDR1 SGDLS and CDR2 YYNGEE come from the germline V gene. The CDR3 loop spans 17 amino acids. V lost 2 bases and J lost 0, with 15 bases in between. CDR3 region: CASSVAGAGDSGNTIYF. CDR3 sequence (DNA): TGTGCCAGCAGCGTTGCGGGAGCCGGTGACTCTGGAAACACCATATATTTT.

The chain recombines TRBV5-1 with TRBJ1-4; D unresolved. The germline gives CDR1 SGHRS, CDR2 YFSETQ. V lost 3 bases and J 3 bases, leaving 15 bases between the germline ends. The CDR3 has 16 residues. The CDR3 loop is CASSSYGVTANEKLFF. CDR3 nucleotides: TGCGCCAGCAGCTCCTACGGGGTCACAGCTAATGAAAAACTGTTTTTT.

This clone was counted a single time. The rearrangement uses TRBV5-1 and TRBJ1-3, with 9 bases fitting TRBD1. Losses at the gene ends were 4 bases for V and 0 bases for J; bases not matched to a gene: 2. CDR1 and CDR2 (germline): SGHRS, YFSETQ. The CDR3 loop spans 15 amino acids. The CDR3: CASSQQGASGNTIYF. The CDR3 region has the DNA TGCGCCAGCAGCCAACAGGGGGCCTCTGGAAACACCATATATTTT.

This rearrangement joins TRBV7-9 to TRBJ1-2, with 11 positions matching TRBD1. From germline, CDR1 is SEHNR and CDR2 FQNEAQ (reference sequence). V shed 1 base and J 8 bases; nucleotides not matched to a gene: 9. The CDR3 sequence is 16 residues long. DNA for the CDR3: TGTGCCAGCAGCTTAGTGGACAGGGGGCTAGGATACGGCTACACCTTC. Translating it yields CASSLVDRGLGYGYTF.

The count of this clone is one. CDR3 DNA sequence: TGTGCCAGCAGCGTATCAGGACAGGTCGGCTACACCTTC. Its translation: CASSVSGQVGYTF. The chain joins TRBV9 to TRBJ1-2; 7 bases map to TRBD1. V was pared by 1 base and J by 8 bases, with 5 bases of the junction left unmatched. The CDR3 length is 13 residues. Germline loops: CDR1 SGDLS, CDR2 YYNGEE.

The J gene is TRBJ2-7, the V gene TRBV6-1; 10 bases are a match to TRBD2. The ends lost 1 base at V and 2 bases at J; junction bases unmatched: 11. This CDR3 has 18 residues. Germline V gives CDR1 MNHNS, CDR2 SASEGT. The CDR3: CASSEDSPGTSVAYEQYF. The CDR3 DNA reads TGTGCCAGCAGTGAAGATTCCCCCGGGACTAGCGTCGCCTACGAGCAGTACTTC.